The 22 T cell receptor beta chains in this list originate from one sample, sequenced in a study of cytomegalovirus exposure and HLA in healthy donors. PCR employed 60 Vbeta and 13 Jbeta primers. Using immunoSEQ multiplex PCR, the repertoire was profiled, and TCRdb retains in-frame clones only, with some absent. The top ten clones hold about 2.8% of a sample with under 120,000 clones, about 70% of them seen once. The specimen was PBMCs. These receptors came from a man aged 50-60 years in good health and CMV-seropositive.

The table lists this clone with a few counts. The genes are TRBV19 and TRBJ2-2, with 8 bases fitting TRBD1. Germline values: CDR1 LNHDA, CDR2 SQIVND (reference sequence). J was trimmed by 9 bases and V by 5 bases; bases with no gene match: 11. The CDR3 sequence is 15 residues long. The CDR3 bases are TGTGCCAGTAGTCCCCGGACAGGGACGTTCCGGGAGCTGTTTTTT. Translating it yields CASSPRTGTFRELFF.

CDR3: CASSPRTGAEAFF. Here the CDR3 DNA reads TGTGCCAGCAGCCCCCGGACAGGGGCTGAAGCTTTCTTT. The V and J genes are TRBV5-4 and TRBJ1-1; 9 nucleotides match TRBD1. V dropped 4 bases and J dropped 6; count of bases not matched to a gene: 4. Germline CDR1 reads SGHNT; CDR2 reads YYREEE (reference sequence). The CDR3 is made up of 13 amino acids.

The V call is TRBV2, the J call TRBJ2-3; a weak D match, TRBD2 (5 bases). Germline lookup yields CDR1 SNHLY and CDR2 FYNNEI. The V gene lost 8 bases and the J gene lost 1 base, with 13 bases spanning the gap. The CDR3 extends over 14 amino acids. DNA of the CDR3: TGTGCCAGCTCATTAACTAGGGGCACAGATACGCAGTATTTT. Protein sequence: CASSLTRGTDTQYF.

The chain's CDR3 is CASSPRTGMMEETQYF. In nucleotides, the CDR3 is TGTGCCAGCAGCCCTCGGACAGGGATGATGGAAGAGACCCAGTACTTC. This chain joins TRBV7-6 and TRBJ2-5; 8 bases are a match to TRBD1. The ends lost 5 bases at V and 3 bases at J; junction bases unmatched: 11. The CDR3 is 16 amino acids. CDR1 and CDR2 from the germline V gene are SGHVS and FNYEAQ.

The chain combines TRBV29-1 with TRBJ1-1; maybe TRBD1 (6 bases). The germline gives CDR1 SQVTM, CDR2 ANQGSEA. This CDR3 has 13 amino acids. Trimming took 4 bases from V and 8 from J, leaving 17 bases between them. The CDR3 DNA is TGCAGCGTTGCCACCACGGACAGCCAAGAAGCTTTCTTT. This translates into CSVATTDSQEAFF.

This clone has more than one count but fewer than ten. The gene calls are TRBV18 and TRBJ1-3, with D possibly matching TRBD1 (5 bases). Germline V CDR1 and CDR2: KGHSH, LQKENI. There are 15 residues in the CDR3. V was clipped by 4 bases and J by 1 base, with 11 bases between them. The CDR3 DNA sequence: TGTGCCAGCTCACATCTTCAGGGATCTGGAAACACCATATATTTT. Its protein product is CASSHLQGSGNTIYF.

V gene TRBV23-1 combines with J gene TRBJ2-5; D is possibly TRBD1 (6 bases). TRBV23-1 is recorded as an ORF, its role being uncertain. With 3 bases removed from V and 1 base from J, the gap between germline ends came to 15 bases. The CDR3 totals 16 residues. The CDR3 DNA reads as TGCGCCAGCAGTCACCAGACCACAGGGATCCAAGAGACCCAGTACTTC. Encoded protein: CASSHQTTGIQETQYF.

Remarks on this clone: At one boundary the junction diverges from the germline segment, which might be a read error. This chain uses TRBV29-1 with TRBJ2-6, with 11 bases that match TRBD2. The CDR3 is 18 amino acids. CDR1 and CDR2 (germline): SQVTM, ANQGSEA. CDR3 sequence reads: CSAAITSGRGSGANGLTF. The CDR3 bases are TGCAGCGCCGCTATCACTAGCGGGAGAGGATCTGGGGCCAACGGCCTGACTTTC.

The chain uses TRBV6-1 and TRBJ1-3, with D unclear. The CDR3 covers 15 residues. Between the trimmed V and J ends, which lost 4 bases and 4 bases, there was a span of 14 bases. The germline CDR1 and CDR2 sequences are MNHNS and SASEGT. The CDR3 loop is CASSVSGYEGNTIYF. The CDR3 coding sequence is TGTGCCAGCAGTGTCTCGGGATATGAGGGAAACACCATATATTTT.

This chain links TRBV6-1 with TRBJ2-3; the D gene is possibly TRBD1 (6 bases). Trimming took 6 bases from V and 2 from J, leaving 9 bases between them. Germline V gives CDR1 MNHNS, CDR2 SASEGT. CDR3 length: 13 residues. DNA of the CDR3: TGTGCCAGCAGGGGGGCGTTCACAGATACGCAGTATTTT. Protein: CASRGAFTDTQYF.

The chain links TRBV11-2 to TRBJ2-3; possible D gene TRBD2, 5 bases. This CDR3 is 15 amino acids long. Between the trimmed V and J ends, which lost 2 bases and 0 bases, there was a span of 9 bases. Germline V lookup: CDR1 SGHAT, CDR2 FQNNGV. The DNA of the CDR3 is TGTGCCAGCAGCTTAAAGGGAGTAAGCACAGATACGCAGTATTTT. Its protein is CASSLKGVSTDTQYF.

The J gene is TRBJ2-1, the V gene TRBV5-1; D is perhaps TRBD1 (5 bases). The CDR3 has 14 residues. V was cut by 0 bases and J by 8 bases, with 12 bases left in between. Per germline, CDR1 SGHRS and CDR2 YFSETQ. The DNA for the CDR3 is TGCGCCAGCAGCTTGGCATACGAAGGGGATGAGCAGTTCTTC. This codes for CASSLAYEGDEQFF.

V and J are TRBV10-2 and TRBJ2-1; D may be TRBD2 (5 bases). Germline CDR1 is WSHSY and CDR2 is SAAADI. The CDR3 has 15 amino acids. The V end was cut by 0 bases, the J end by 1 base, with 7 bases between. This CDR3 reads CASSESGRSYNEQFF. The CDR3 DNA reads as TGCGCCAGCAGTGAGTCAGGGAGATCCTACAATGAGCAGTTCTTC.

The chain combines TRBV10-1 with TRBJ1-2; TRBD1 matches 8 bases. The germline V gene encodes CDR1 WNHNN and CDR2 SYGVQD (reference sequence). With V trimmed by 6 bases and J by 8 bases, 8 bases remained unmatched. CDR3 length: 13 residues. This chain's CDR3 is CASSPDRAGGYTF. CDR3 bases: TGCGCCAGCAGCCCGGACAGGGCGGGGGGCTACACCTTC.

The rearrangement uses TRBV10-3 and TRBJ2-3; 9 positions match TRBD2. The germline V gene encodes CDR1 ENHRY and CDR2 SYGVKD. CDR3 length equals 16 residues. V dropped 6 bases and J dropped 0; count of bases not matched to a gene: 7. CDR3 DNA: TGTGCCATCAGCGCGACTAGCGGAAGAAGCACAGATACGCAGTATTTT. Residues: CAISATSGRSTDTQYF.

The V gene is TRBV7-3, the J gene TRBJ2-2, with 9 bases identical to TRBD1. Unmatched junction bases numbered 7, after V lost 6 bases and J lost 5 bases. Germline loops: CDR1 SGHTA, CDR2 FQGTGA. This CDR3 is built from 15 residues. CDR3 in amino acids: CASRKTGGGTGELFF. The DNA of the CDR3 is TGTGCCAGCAGGAAGACAGGGGGTGGAACCGGGGAGCTGTTTTTT.

The chain recombines TRBV7-2 with TRBJ2-2; 8 bases map to TRBD1. Germline loops: CDR1 SGHTA, CDR2 FQGNSA. The trim removed 5 bases at V and 5 bases at J, leaving 7 bases unmatched. The CDR3 spans 15 residues. The CDR3 DNA follows: TGTGCCAGCAGCCCCCAACAGGGGGGAACCGGGGAGCTGTTTTTT. This sequence encodes CASSPQQGGTGELFF.

To note about this clone: The junction differs from germline at one of its ends, possibly a read error. J is TRBJ2-7 and V is TRBV4-1; D is possibly TRBD1 (6 bases). The CDR3 is 15 residues long. CDR1 and CDR2 from the germline V gene are MGHRA and YSYEKL. The CDR3 here is CASSQASTGSYEQYF. The DNA for the CDR3 is TGTGCCAGCAGCCAAGCGTCCACAGGGTCCTACGAGCAGTACTTC.

This chain uses TRBV6-1 with TRBJ1-4, with D possibly being TRBD1 (5 bases). The V gene's germline CDR1 is MNHNS and CDR2 SASEGT. V was trimmed by 2 bases and J by 0 bases, leaving 7 bases between them. The CDR3 is 15 residues long. CDR3 amino acids: CASSEIRATNEKLFF. The CDR3 DNA reads TGTGCCAGCAGTGAAATCAGGGCAACTAATGAAAAACTGTTTTTT.

The chain is built from TRBV5-1 and TRBJ2-7, with 10 positions matching TRBD2. The germline gives CDR1 SGHRS, CDR2 YFSETQ. There are 18 residues in the CDR3. V lost 0 bases to trimming and J lost 5 bases; unmatched junction nucleotides: 14. The CDR3 DNA sequence: TGCGCCAGCAGCTTGGGTCTTTCAAGCGGGGGGGCCCTGGACGAGCAGTACTTC. Translating it yields CASSLGLSSGGALDEQYF. Combining the CDR3 with reference TRBV5-1 and TRBJ2-7 gives the whole variable domain KAGVTQTPRYLIKTRGQQVTLSCSPISGHRSVSWYQQTPGQGLQFLFEYFSETQRNKGNFPGRFSGRQFSNSRSEMNVSTLELGDSALYLCASSLGLSSGGALDEQYFGPGTRLTVT.

The genes are TRBV14 and TRBJ1-6; TRBD1 matches at 8 bases. Germline lookup yields CDR1 SGHDN and CDR2 FVKESK. This CDR3 region has 18 residues. V gave up 4 bases and J gave up 5 bases; unmatched junction bases: 13. The chain's CDR3 is CASSRGQRQGSNNSPLHF. In DNA form, the CDR3 reads TGTGCCAGCAGCCGAGGGCAACGACAGGGGAGCAATAATTCACCCCTCCACTTT.

The rearrangement links TRBV7-9 to TRBJ2-1; D perhaps matches TRBD2 (6 bases). V was cut by 5 bases and J by 5 bases, with 16 bases left in between. This CDR3 region has 15 residues. The germline V gene encodes CDR1 SEHNR and CDR2 FQNEAQ (reference sequence). The CDR3 DNA sequence: TGTGCCAGCAGCCCGAAGCGGAGGGTGAACAATGAGCAGTTCTTC. It is translated as CASSPKRRVNNEQFF. The full variable domain, in which reference TRBV7-9 and TRBJ2-1 provide the parts outside the CDR3, is DTGVSQNPRHKITKRGQNVTFRCDPISEHNRLYWYRQTLGQGPEFLTYFQNEAQLEKSRLLSDRFSAERPKGSFSTLEIQRTEQGDSAMYLCASSPKRRVNNEQFFGPGTRLTVL.